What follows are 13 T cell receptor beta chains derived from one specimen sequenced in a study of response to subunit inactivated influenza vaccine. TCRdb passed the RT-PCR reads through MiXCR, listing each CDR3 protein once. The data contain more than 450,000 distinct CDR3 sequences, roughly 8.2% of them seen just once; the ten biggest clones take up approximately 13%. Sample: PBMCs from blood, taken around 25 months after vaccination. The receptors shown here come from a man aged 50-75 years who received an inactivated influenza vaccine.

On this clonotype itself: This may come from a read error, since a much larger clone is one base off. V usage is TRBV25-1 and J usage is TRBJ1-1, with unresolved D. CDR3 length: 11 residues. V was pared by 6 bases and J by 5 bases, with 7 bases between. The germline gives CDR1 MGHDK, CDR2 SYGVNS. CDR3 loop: CASRISTEAFF. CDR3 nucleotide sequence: TGTGCCAGCAGGATAAGTACTGAAGCTTTCTTT.

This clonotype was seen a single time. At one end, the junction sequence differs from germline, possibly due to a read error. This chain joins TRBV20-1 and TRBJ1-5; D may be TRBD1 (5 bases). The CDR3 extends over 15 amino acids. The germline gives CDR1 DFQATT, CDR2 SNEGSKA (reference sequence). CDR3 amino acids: CSVREDTLSNQPQHF. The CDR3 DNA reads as TGCAGTGTTAGAGAGGACACGCTCAGCAATCAGCCCCAGCATTTT.

DNA for the CDR3: TGCAGTCAGACCGGGACTAGCGGCTACGAGCAGTACTTC. This sequence encodes CSQTGTSGYEQYF. This chain connects TRBV20-1 to TRBJ2-7, with 11 bases that match TRBD2. This CDR3 is 13 amino acids long. Germline V gene sequence: CDR1 DFQATT, CDR2 SNEGSKA (reference sequence). With V trimmed by 8 bases and J by 3 bases, 6 bases remained unmatched.

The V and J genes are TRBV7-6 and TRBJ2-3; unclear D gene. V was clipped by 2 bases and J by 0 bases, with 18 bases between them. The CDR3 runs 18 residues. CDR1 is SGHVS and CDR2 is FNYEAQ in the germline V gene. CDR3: CASSLSTVGLTSTDTQYF. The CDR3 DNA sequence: TGTGCCAGCAGCTTATCAACCGTTGGGCTTACTAGCACAGATACGCAGTATTTT. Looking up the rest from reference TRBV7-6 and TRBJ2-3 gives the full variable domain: GAGVSQSPRYKVTKRGQDVALRCDPISGHVSLYWYRQALGQGPEFLTYFNYEAQQDKSGLPNDRFSAERPEGSISTLTIQRTEQRDSAMYRCASSLSTVGLTSTDTQYFGPGTRLTVL.

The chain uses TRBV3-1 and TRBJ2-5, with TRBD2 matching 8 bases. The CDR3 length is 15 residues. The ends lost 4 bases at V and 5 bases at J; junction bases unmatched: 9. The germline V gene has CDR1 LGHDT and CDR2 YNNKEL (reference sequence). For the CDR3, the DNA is TGTGCCAGCAGCCCAAGGATACCGGGAGGGGAGACCCAGTACTTC. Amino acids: CASSPRIPGGETQYF.

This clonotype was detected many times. CDR3 loop: CASSLSPGSEETQYF. DNA of the CDR3: TGTGCCAGCAGCTTGAGTCCAGGTTCAGAAGAGACCCAGTACTTC. The genes are TRBV11-2 and TRBJ2-5; no clear D gene. Trimming stripped 3 bases from V and 3 bases from J, with 14 bases between. CDR3 size: 15 residues. Germline CDR1 is SGHAT and CDR2 is FQNNGV. Looking up the rest from reference TRBV11-2 and TRBJ2-5 gives the full variable domain: EAGVAQSPRYKIIEKRQSVAFWCNPISGHATLYWYQQILGQGPKLLIQFQNNGVVDDSQLPKDRFSAERLKGVDSTLKIQPAKLEDSAVYLCASSLSPGSEETQYFGPGTRLLVL.

The chain's CDR3 is CAISGATDTQYF. In DNA form, the CDR3 reads TGTGCCATCAGTGGGGCGACAGATACGCAGTATTTT. The V gene is TRBV10-3, the J gene TRBJ2-3; D remains ambiguous. The CDR3 loop spans 12 amino acids. The V gene's germline CDR1 is ENHRY and CDR2 SYGVKD. V was shortened by 4 bases and J by 3 bases, with 5 bases between the two germline ends.

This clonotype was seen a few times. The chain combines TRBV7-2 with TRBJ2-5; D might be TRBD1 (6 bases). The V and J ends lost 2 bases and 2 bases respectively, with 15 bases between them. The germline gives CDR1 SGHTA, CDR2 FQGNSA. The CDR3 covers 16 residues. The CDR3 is CASSLNGGLPQETQYF. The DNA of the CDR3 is TGTGCCAGCAGCTTAAATGGGGGCCTACCTCAAGAGACCCAGTACTTC.

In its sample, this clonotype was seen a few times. The CDR3 region has the DNA TGTGCCAGCAGTTACAGCTACCTCTACGAGCAGTACTTC. This translates into CASSYSYLYEQYF. This chain links TRBV6-2 or TRBV6-3 with TRBJ2-7; D unclear. CDR1 is MNHEY and CDR2 is SVGEGT in the germline V gene. The CDR3 runs to 13 residues. Between the trimmed V and J ends, which lost 2 bases and 3 bases, there was a span of 8 bases.

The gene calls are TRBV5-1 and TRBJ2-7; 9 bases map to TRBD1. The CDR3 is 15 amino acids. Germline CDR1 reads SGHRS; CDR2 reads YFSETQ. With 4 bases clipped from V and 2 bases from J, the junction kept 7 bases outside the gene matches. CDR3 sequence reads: CASSDPGTGPYEQYF. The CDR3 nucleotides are TGCGCCAGCAGCGATCCCGGGACAGGGCCCTACGAGCAGTACTTC.

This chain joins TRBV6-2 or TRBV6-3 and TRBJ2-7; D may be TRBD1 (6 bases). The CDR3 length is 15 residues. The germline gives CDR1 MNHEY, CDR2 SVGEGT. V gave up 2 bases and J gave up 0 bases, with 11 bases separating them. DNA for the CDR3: TGTGCCAGCAGTTACATCGGACAGAGCTCCTACGAGCAGTACTTC. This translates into CASSYIGQSSYEQYF.

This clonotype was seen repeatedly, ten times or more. In DNA form, the CDR3 reads TGCGCCAGCAGCTTAGACAGTTTCACCGGGGAGCTGTTTTTT. Translating it yields CASSLDSFTGELFF. V and J are TRBV5-1 and TRBJ2-2; tentatively, D is TRBD1 (5 bases). Germline CDR1 reads SGHRS; CDR2 reads YFSETQ. The V gene lost 2 bases and the J gene lost 4 bases, with 9 bases spanning the gap. The CDR3 covers 14 residues. The full variable domain, its missing parts supplied by reference TRBV5-1 and TRBJ2-2, is KAGVTQTPRYLIKTRGQQVTLSCSPISGHRSVSWYQQTPGQGLQFLFEYFSETQRNKGNFPGRFSGRQFSNSRSEMNVSTLELGDSALYLCASSLDSFTGELFFGEGSRLTVL.

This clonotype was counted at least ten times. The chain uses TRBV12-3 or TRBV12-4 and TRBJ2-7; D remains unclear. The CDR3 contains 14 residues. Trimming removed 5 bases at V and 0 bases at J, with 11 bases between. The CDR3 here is CASSPAVSSYEQYF. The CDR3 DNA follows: TGTGCCAGCAGTCCGGCGGTTAGCTCCTACGAGCAGTACTTC.